The T cell receptor (beta chain) under discussion was sequenced for a study of human T cells and chemical hapten exposure. Study-wide points: There was a positive correlation between PT1 expanded TCR counts and patch test score.

This CDR3 is 17 amino acids long. The V gene's germline CDR1 is SGHAT and CDR2 FQNNGV. Unmatched junction bases numbered 13, after V lost 5 bases and J lost 1 base. This clonotype was recorded a few times. Its antigen is unknown. TCRdb ran MiXCR on the RACE reads and lists one entry per CDR3 protein. The sample has a few hundred thousand distinct CDR3 sequences; about 5% are singletons. As to time point: pre-sensitization, week 0. Treatment: therapeutic diphenylcyclopropenone sensitization with weekly scalp DPC. The clonotype originates from a woman aged 18-29 years with alopecia areata. Some clones in this sample may be carry-over from other donors' samples. Here the sequenced sample was whole blood, taken in connection with sensitization to the hapten diphenylcyclopropenone (DPC). The chain recombines TRBV11-2 with TRBJ2-5; 7 nucleotides align to TRBD2. The CDR3 DNA follows: TGTGCCAGCAGCCCAACGCGGGGGTCCGCCCTCCAAGAGACCCAGTACTTC. This gives the protein CASSPTRGSALQETQYF.